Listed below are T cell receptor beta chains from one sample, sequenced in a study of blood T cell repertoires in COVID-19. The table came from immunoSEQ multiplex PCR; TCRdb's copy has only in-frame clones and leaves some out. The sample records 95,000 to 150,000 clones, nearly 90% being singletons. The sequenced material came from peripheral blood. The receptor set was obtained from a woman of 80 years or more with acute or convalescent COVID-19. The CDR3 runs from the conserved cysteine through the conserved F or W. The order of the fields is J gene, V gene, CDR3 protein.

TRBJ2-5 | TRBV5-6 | CASSSLSGIYQETQYF
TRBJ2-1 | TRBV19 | CASTSLTGGNEQFF
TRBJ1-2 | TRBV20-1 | CSARAITGSTF
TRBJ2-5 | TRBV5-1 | CASSSGLAGGFLETQYF
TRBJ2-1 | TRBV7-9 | CASSLSGTGKVANEQFF
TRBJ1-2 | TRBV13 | CASSPQGNYGYTF
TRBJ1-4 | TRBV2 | CASSDVGQRPTNEKLFF
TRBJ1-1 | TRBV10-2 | CASSESKGSEAFF
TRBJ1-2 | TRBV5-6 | CASIMGRGYGYTF
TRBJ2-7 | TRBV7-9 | CASSLSGRGEVEQYF
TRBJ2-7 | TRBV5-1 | CASSLYPYEQYF
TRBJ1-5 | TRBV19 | CASSSGTASNQPQHF
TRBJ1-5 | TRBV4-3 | CASSLGQGASQPQHF
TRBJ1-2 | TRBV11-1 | CASSLGTGRIGYTF
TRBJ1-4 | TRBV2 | CASSEGGQRNEKLFF
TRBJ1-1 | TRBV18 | CASSPDSSEAFF
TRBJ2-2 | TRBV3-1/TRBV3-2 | CASSNRGLITGELFF
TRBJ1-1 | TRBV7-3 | CASSPGTGSEAFF
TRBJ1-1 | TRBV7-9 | CASSTGRPGAFF
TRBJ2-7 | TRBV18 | CASSPTGVEQYF
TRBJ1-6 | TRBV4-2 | CASSQQDGTGTGSSPLHF
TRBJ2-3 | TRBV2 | CASSQRGGTDTQYF
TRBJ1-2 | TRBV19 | CASRGQGRGYTF
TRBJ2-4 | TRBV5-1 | CASSTADLLAKNIQYF
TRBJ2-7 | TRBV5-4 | CASSLGGSGRGHEQYF
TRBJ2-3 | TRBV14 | CASSQSSGRASDTQYF
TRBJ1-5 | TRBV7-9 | CASSPGTTLSNQPQHF
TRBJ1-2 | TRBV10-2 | CASSDLLGNRPNYGYTF
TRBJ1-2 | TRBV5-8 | CASSFPGKGGYTF
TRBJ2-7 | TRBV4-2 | CASSQGTGLAGVYEQYF
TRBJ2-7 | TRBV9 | CASSAEPQGAGQYF
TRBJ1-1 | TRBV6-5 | CASRTGTEAFF
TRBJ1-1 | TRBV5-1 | CASSLTGRGNTEAFF
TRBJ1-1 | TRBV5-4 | CASSSGQGLNTEAFF
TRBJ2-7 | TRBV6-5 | CASSSLPGQLNLQYF
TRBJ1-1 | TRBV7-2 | CASSLAEWTEAFF
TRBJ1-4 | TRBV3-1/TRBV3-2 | CASSQETSGVLYEKLFF
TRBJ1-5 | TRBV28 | CASSITGDNQPQHF
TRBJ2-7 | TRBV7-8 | CASSSYSGTSYYEQYF
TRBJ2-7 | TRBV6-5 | CASSFDRGGYEQYF
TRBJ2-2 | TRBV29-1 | CSVEDRGRRTGELFF
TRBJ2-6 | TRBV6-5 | CASSSRQVRANVLTF
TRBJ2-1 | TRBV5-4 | CASSPPGVYNEQFF
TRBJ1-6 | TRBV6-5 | CASSYSLNSPLHF
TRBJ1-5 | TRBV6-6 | CASSYGGEGQPQHF
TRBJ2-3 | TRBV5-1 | CASSLGHDTDTQYF
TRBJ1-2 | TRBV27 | CASSPAGGLGYGYTF
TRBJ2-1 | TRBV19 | CASSAPSGSYNEQFF
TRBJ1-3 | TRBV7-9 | CASSPSRGYTIYF
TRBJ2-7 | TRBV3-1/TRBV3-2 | CASSQDTGRPYEQYF
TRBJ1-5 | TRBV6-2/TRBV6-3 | CASSYRGTGFQPQHF
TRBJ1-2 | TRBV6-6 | CASIGGQGRYGYTF
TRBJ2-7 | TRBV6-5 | CASRMSGVTSYEQYF
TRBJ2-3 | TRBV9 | CASSVGGGADTQYF
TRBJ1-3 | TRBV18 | CASSPGGPGNTIYF
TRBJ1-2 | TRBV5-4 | CASSYSSGVPYGYTF
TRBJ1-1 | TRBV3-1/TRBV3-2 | CASSQGFTGLGEAFF
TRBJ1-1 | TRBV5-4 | CASSRGGTEAFF
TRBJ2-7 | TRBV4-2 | CASSQGNTDYEQYF
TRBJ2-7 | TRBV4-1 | CASSRVPGDEQYF